This passage covers 17 T cell receptor beta chains from one sample sequenced in a study of blood T cells in healthy people across ages. With a J-beta primer mix and a sample-barcoded 5' primer, a second PCR ran about 6 to 11 cycles. TCRdb re-derived calls from the 5' RACE reads in MiXCR, one entry per CDR3 protein. The top ten hold roughly 19% of the sample, which has some 800,000 distinct CDR3 sequences, approximately 48% seen once. Material for sequencing was blood. The receptors shown here come from a man between 60 and 70 years old in good health.

This clonotype was counted a single time. A much larger clone lies one base from this, so it may be a read error. The chain has TRBV29-1 and TRBJ1-2; D might be TRBD1 (6 bases). The CDR3 is 12 amino acids. The V and J ends lost 7 bases and 8 bases respectively, with 17 bases between them. Germline V gene sequence: CDR1 SQVTM, CDR2 ANQGSEA. CDR3 sequence reads: CSADWGAGGYTF. CDR3 nucleotides: TGCAGCGCTGATTGGGGGGCTGGGGGCTACACCTTC.

This clonotype has ten or more counts. DNA for the CDR3: TGTGCCAGCAGCTTAGGGACAGGGCCCAGCTATGAGCAGTTCTTC. This sequence encodes CASSLGTGPSYEQFF. V and J are TRBV11-3 and TRBJ2-1; 8 bases agree with TRBD1. V dropped 1 base and J dropped 8; count of bases not matched to a gene: 7. The germline V gene encodes CDR1 SGHNT and CDR2 YENEEA. CDR3 length: 15 amino acids.

The rearrangement joins TRBV9 to TRBJ2-3, with 7 bases aligning to TRBD2. Trimming removed 3 bases from V and 5 bases from J; junction bases left unmatched: 6. CDR1 is SGDLS and CDR2 is YYNGEE in the germline V gene. This CDR3 region has 14 residues. In nucleotides, the CDR3 is TGTGCCAGCAGCGGGCAAGCGGGGCAAGATACGCAGTATTTT. This codes for CASSGQAGQDTQYF.

The V gene is TRBV20-1, the J gene TRBJ1-2; D unclear. There are 13 residues in the CDR3. The germline V gene encodes CDR1 DFQATT and CDR2 SNEGSKA (reference sequence). Trimming took 0 bases from V and 0 from J, leaving 5 bases between them. CDR3: CSARDISNYGYTF. CDR3 in DNA: TGCAGTGCTAGAGATATATCTAACTATGGCTACACCTTC.

This clonotype came up a few times. The genes are TRBV9 and TRBJ2-7; 7 nucleotides line up with TRBD2. This CDR3 spans 15 amino acids. Trimming cost V 0 bases and J 2 bases; bases outside gene matches: 5. Germline V lookup: CDR1 SGDLS, CDR2 YYNGEE. The CDR3 loop is CASSVEGGQTYEQYF. CDR3 bases: TGTGCCAGCAGCGTAGAGGGAGGGCAGACCTACGAGCAGTACTTC. Full variable domain (remainder filled in from reference TRBV9 and TRBJ2-7): DSGVTQTPKHLITATGQRVTLRCSPRSGDLSVYWYQQSLDQGLQFLIQYYNGEERAKGNILERFSAQQFPDLHSELNLSSLELGDSALYFCASSVEGGQTYEQYFGPGTRLTVT.

The chain's CDR3 is CAGGVSGYEQYF. The CDR3 DNA is TGTGCCGGAGGGGTGTCGGGCTACGAGCAGTACTTC. The chain recombines TRBV6-2 or TRBV6-3 with TRBJ2-7; TRBD2 is a possible D gene (6 bases). This CDR3 region has 12 residues. V gave up 11 bases and J gave up 3 bases, with 14 bases separating them. Germline CDR1 and CDR2: MNHEY and SVGEGT.

V and J are TRBV6-2 or TRBV6-3 and TRBJ1-1; possible D gene TRBD1, 6 bases. Germline V gene data show CDR1 as MNHEY and CDR2 as SVGEGT. The V and J ends lost 6 bases and 1 base respectively, with 18 bases between them. The CDR3 has 16 amino acids. In DNA form, the CDR3 reads TGTGCCAGCAGCAGGGGTGGCGACACCTCGAACACTGAAGCTTTCTTT. Translated, it gives CASSRGGDTSNTEAFF.

The V call is TRBV6-6, the J call TRBJ1-1; D is undetermined. V shed 9 bases and J shed 9 bases, with 14 bases lying between them. The CDR3 has 11 amino acids. The germline V gene encodes CDR1 MNHNY and CDR2 SVGAGI (reference sequence). The CDR3, as DNA: TGTGCCAGTAGTGGAACAATACAAGCTTTCTTT. Translating gives CASSGTIQAFF.

The CDR3 is CASRKGAGGGETQYF. CDR3 in DNA: TGTGCCAGCAGAAAAGGGGCGGGGGGGGGTGAGACCCAGTACTTC. The chain joins TRBV21-1 to TRBJ2-5; TRBD2, the table's D call, was not compared with the DNA. TRBV21-1 is a pseudogene locus. This CDR3 spans 15 amino acids.

This sequence joins TRBV6-1 and TRBJ2-1, with TRBD2 matching 7 bases. The junction had 9 bases not matched to a gene; V was cut back by 10 bases and J by 6 bases. Per the germline V gene, CDR1 is MNHNS and CDR2 is SASEGT. The CDR3 runs 13 residues. The CDR3 DNA is TGTGCCACCCAGGTCCCGGGGGGCAATGAGCAGTTCTTC. Translated, it gives CATQVPGGNEQFF.

This sequence joins TRBV2 and TRBJ2-7; a possible D gene is TRBD2 (5 bases). The CDR3 has 13 residues. Looked up from germline, CDR1 is SNHLY and CDR2 is FYNNEI. V was shortened by 5 bases and J by 1 base, with 9 bases between the two germline ends. In nucleotides, the CDR3 is TGTGCCAGCAGTTCTGGGGAGTCCTACGAGCAGTACTTC. Translating gives CASSSGESYEQYF.

CDR3 in DNA: TGCAGTGCTAGAGTGGGCACAGATACGCAGTATTTT. It yields the protein CSARVGTDTQYF. V and J are TRBV20-1 and TRBJ2-3; D gene ambiguous. Trimming removed 1 base from V and 1 base from J, with 3 bases in between. Germline loops: CDR1 DFQATT, CDR2 SNEGSKA (reference sequence). There are 12 residues in the CDR3.

The rearrangement uses TRBV29-1 and TRBJ1-2; D call uncertain. The germline gives CDR1 SQVTM, CDR2 ANQGSEA. The V gene lost 3 bases and the J gene lost 4 bases, with 12 bases spanning the gap. The CDR3 has 13 amino acids. The CDR3 spells CSVDEGGSYGYTF. The CDR3 coding sequence is TGCAGCGTTGATGAAGGAGGTAGCTATGGCTACACCTTC.

Remarks on this clonotype: The conserved closing phenylalanine or tryptophan is absent in this CDR3, likely reflecting a read error. The V call is TRBV11-2, the J call TRBJ2-5; 7 nucleotides agree with TRBD1. The end of the DNA aligns better with TRBJ2-7, so the J call may be wrong. This CDR3 spans 15 amino acids. CDR1 and CDR2 (germline): SGHAT, FQNNGV. The CDR3 protein is CASSFRIDRAYEQYL. The DNA for the CDR3 is TGTGCCAGCAGCTTTAGGATTGACAGGGCCTACGAGCAGTACTTA.

In this sample, this clonotype turned up a few times. The J gene is TRBJ2-5, the V gene TRBV7-9, with 11 bases matching TRBD2. The CDR3 consists of 16 residues. The V gene end was trimmed by 2 bases and the J gene end by 2 bases; junction bases not matched to a gene: 4. The germline V gene has CDR1 SEHNR and CDR2 FQNEAQ (reference sequence). In DNA, the CDR3 is TGTGCCAGCAGCTTACCTAGCGGGAGGTCACAAGAGACCCAGTACTTC. Amino acids: CASSLPSGRSQETQYF.

This clonotype was picked up a small number of times. This chain uses TRBV5-6 with TRBJ2-7; 7 nucleotides line up with TRBD1. Trimming took 4 bases from V and 6 from J; bases not matched to a gene: 16. CDR3 size: 16 residues. Germline values: CDR1 SGHDT, CDR2 YYEEEE. The CDR3 nucleotides are TGTGCCAGCAGCAACCCTCGGGACAGCCTAAAAGGCGAGCAGTACTTC. Translated, it gives CASSNPRDSLKGEQYF. Together with reference TRBV5-6 and TRBJ2-7, the CDR3 gives the full variable domain: DAGVTQSPTHLIKTRGQQVTLRCSPKSGHDTVSWYQQALGQGPQFIFQYYEEEERQRGNFPDRFSGHQFPNYSSELNVNALLLGDSALYLCASSNPRDSLKGEQYFGPGTRLTVT.

The chain is built from TRBV5-1 and TRBJ2-3, with D tentatively TRBD1 (5 bases). Germline V gives CDR1 SGHRS, CDR2 YFSETQ. Trimming left V 3 bases short and J 0 bases short, with 11 bases between. The CDR3 runs 15 residues. The CDR3 here is CASSSTALSTDTQYF. The CDR3 coding sequence is TGCGCCAGCAGCTCGACAGCCCTCAGCACAGATACGCAGTATTTT.